This TCR beta chain came from a study of beta chain features in type 1 diabetes. Points from the study as a whole: Type 1 diabetes patients had moderately but significantly shorter TCRB CDR3s in all four CD4+ subsets. Individuals with type 1 diabetes displayed fewer insertions and more deletions at VDJ junctions.

The V gene's germline CDR1 is SGHRS and CDR2 YFSETQ. The length of the CDR3 is 14 residues. V shed 4 bases, J shed 3 bases, and the junction held 4 bases outside the gene matches. There was one heparinised blood draw per donor, averaging approximately 120 mL. As every portion of the isolated RNA was reverse transcribed, the sequencing read expressed TCRB transcripts. Libraries were prepared by immunoSEQ multiplex PCR; TCRdb keeps only in-frame clonotypes and omits some of them. The sample carries around 310,000 clones, about 14% recorded once. Turning to this clone: The antigen is unknown.

The material sequenced was naive CD4+ T cells from blood. This chain joins TRBV5-1 and TRBJ1-5; TRBD1 matches at 7 bases. The origin of this receptor is a woman between 18 and 29 years old with type 1 diabetes. The CDR3 DNA sequence: TGCGCCAGCAGCACCACAGGGGACAATCAGCCCCAGCATTTT. It codes for CASSTTGDNQPQHF.